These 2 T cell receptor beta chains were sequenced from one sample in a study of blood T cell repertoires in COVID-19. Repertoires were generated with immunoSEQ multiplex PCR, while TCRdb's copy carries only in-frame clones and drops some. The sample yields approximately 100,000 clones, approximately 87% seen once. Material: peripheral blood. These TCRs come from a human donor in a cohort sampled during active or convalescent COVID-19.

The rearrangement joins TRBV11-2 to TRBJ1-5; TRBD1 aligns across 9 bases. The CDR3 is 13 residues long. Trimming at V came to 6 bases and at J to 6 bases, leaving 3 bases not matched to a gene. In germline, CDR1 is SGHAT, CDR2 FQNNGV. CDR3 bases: TGTGCCAGCAGTGACAGGGGGACTCAGCCCCAGCATTTT. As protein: CASSDRGTQPQHF.

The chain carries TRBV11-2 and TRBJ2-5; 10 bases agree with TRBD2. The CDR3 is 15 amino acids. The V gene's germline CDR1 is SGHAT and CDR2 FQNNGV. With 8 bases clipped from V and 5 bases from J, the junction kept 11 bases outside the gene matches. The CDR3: CASDWSAGGLETQYF. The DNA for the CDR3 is TGTGCCAGCGACTGGTCAGCGGGGGGGCTCGAGACCCAGTACTTC.